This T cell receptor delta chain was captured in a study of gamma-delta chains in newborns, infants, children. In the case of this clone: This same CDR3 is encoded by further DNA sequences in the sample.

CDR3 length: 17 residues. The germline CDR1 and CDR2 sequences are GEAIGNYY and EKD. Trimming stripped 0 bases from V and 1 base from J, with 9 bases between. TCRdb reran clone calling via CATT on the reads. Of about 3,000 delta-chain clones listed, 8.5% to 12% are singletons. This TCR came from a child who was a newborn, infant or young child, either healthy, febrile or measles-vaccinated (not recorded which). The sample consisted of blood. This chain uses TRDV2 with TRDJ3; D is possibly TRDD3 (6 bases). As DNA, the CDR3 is TGTGCCTGTGACACCTGGGGGCCTTCCTGGGACACCCGACAGATGTTTTTC. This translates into CACDTWGPSWDTRQMFF.